This T cell receptor (beta chain) was captured by sequencing in a study of T-cell reconstitution after alpha-beta-depleted transplantation in children listed by TCRdb under 2016. For the wider study: The study quantitatively tracked T-cell immune reconstitution after TCRalphabeta/CD19-depleted allogeneic hematopoietic cell transplantation in children using TCR repertoire profiling.

The library was made by PCR. Sequencing used an Illumina HiSeq 2500. TCR libraries were prepared with molecular barcoding, using unique molecular identifiers to normalize TCRbeta repertoire quantification. TCRdb reprocessing: public reads trimmed at Q25 with fastp, clones called with MiXCR, in-frame beta chains kept. Records with the same CDR3 protein are collapsed into one entry carrying the most frequent genes and DNA. This sample is represented by hundreds of thousands of distinct CDR3 sequences; roughly 17% of them were singletons. The ten largest clonotypes hold 1.1% of the sample. The germline V gene (reference sequence) yields DFQATT for CDR1 and SNEGSKA for CDR2. The CDR3, cysteine through phenylalanine, is 14 amino acids long. The DNA shown is the 42-base CDR3, in frame from base 1. Germline trimming: 6 bases from V, 9 bases from J; junction bases outside gene matches: 11. A remark on this clonotype: Its antigen has not been determined. Base qualities are not provided; no much larger clone lies one nucleotide away.

This chain joins TRBV20-1 to TRBJ2-1; TRBD1 fits 10 bases in the junction. The sequence was obtained from a human donor who donated a stem cell graft to a child with acute myeloid leukemia. The specimen was PBMCs from the stem cell graft donor, collected from the stem cell graft. The CDR3 loop reads CSAYLGQGVGEQFF. The DNA sequence is given as TGCAGTGCCTATCTAGGACAGGGGGTAGGTGAGCAGTTCTTC.